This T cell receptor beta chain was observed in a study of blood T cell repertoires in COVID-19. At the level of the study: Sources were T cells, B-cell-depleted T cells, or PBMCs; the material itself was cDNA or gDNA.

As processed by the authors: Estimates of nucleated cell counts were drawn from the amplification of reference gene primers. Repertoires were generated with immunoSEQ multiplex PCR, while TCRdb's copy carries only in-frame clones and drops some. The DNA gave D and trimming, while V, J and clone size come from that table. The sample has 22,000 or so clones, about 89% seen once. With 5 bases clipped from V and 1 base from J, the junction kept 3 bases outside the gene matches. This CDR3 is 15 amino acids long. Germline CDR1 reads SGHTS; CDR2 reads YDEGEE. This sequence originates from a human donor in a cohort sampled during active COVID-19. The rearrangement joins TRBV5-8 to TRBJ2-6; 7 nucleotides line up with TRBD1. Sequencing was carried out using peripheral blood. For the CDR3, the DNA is TGTGCCAGCAGAGGGGGCACGTCTGGGGCCAACGTCCTGACTTTC. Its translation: CASRGGTSGANVLTF. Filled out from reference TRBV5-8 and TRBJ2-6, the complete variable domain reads EAGVTQSPTHLIKTRGQQATLRCSPISGHTSVYWYQQALGLGLQFLLWYDEGEERNRGNFPPRFSGRQFPNYSSELNVNALELEDSALYLCASRGGTSGANVLTFGAGSRLTVL.